The sequence of this TCR beta chain was determined in a study of blood T cell repertoires in COVID-19. Study at large: The United States, Italy and Spain supplied acute and convalescent COVID-19 samples. From T cells, B-cell-depleted T cells, or PBMCs came the material, which was cDNA or gDNA.

V shed 1 base and J shed 1 base, with 17 bases lying between them. Germline CDR1 and CDR2: SGHVS and FNYEAQ. CDR3 length: 17 residues. Study members were between roughly 18 and 100 years old and lived in 20 to 30 US regions. Participant reports of clinical history set cohort assignment. Profiling relied on immunoSEQ multiplex PCR, and the TCRdb table lists in-frame clones only, not all of them. This sample has roughly 250,000 clones, with about 91% found just once. This sequence joins TRBV7-6 and TRBJ2-7; D is perhaps TRBD2 (5 bases). The receptor's source is a woman between 25 and 40 years old with acute COVID-19. Sequencing was performed on PBMCs or T cells enriched from blood (not recorded which). The CDR3 reads CASSLGASSGDSYEQYF. The CDR3 bases are TGTGCCAGCAGCTTAGGCGCAAGTTCCGGGGATTCCTACGAGCAGTACTTC.